This TCR beta chain was sequenced in a study of OX40 agonist ivuxolimab in advanced cancers. Libraries were prepared by immunoSEQ multiplex PCR; TCRdb keeps only in-frame clonotypes and omits some of them. Here the sample spans tens of thousands of clones, 80% being singletons. Per the germline V gene, CDR1 is KGHSH and CDR2 is LQKENI. Trimming took off 6 bases at V and 0 bases at J, with 12 bases between the two ends. The CDR3 runs to 15 residues. This chain links TRBV18 with TRBJ1-3; D not certain. The receptor was isolated from an adult with an advanced solid tumor such as melanoma, head and neck, liver or kidney cancer. The specimen was CD4+ or CD8+ T cells sorted from blood, collected in a trial of the OX40 agonist ivuxolimab. The CDR3 DNA reads TGTGCCAGCTCGACAATCGGAAACTCTGGAAACACCATATATTTT. As protein: CASSTIGNSGNTIYF.